This is a list of T cell receptor beta chains from one sample in a study of T-cell memory formation after mild COVID-19. TCRdb re-analysed the 5' RACE reads in MiXCR, keeping a single row per CDR3 protein. The sample includes 380,000 or so distinct CDR3 sequences, roughly 13% of them seen just once. Specimen: PBMCs or a T cell subset sorted from them (not recorded which). The receptor source for this set is a man aged 18 to 35 who had mild COVID-19 (a few samples of this study predate the infection). Cell type and time point are not known. Both conserved end residues are part of each CDR3. D genes are given only for firm matches.

cdr3_length	v_call	d_call	j_call	cdr3_aa
14	TRBV7-6	-	TRBJ2-7	CASSQPGHPYEQYF
14	TRBV6-5	-	TRBJ2-7	CASSYSSGLYEQYF
17	TRBV7-2	-	TRBJ1-5	CASSLVSGALSNQPQHF
13	TRBV6-4	-	TRBJ1-1	CASREVTGAEAFF
13	TRBV7-2	TRBD1	TRBJ1-2	CASSFGTGRGYTF
15	TRBV29-1	TRBD1	TRBJ1-1	CSVDRQGGGRTEAFF
16	TRBV11-2	TRBD1	TRBJ2-3	CASSSTQGRSTDTQYF
16	TRBV18	-	TRBJ2-2	CASSPQGHLNTGELFF
15	TRBV6-6	-	TRBJ2-2	CASIGKQDNTGELFF
14	TRBV10-2	TRBD1	TRBJ1-6	CASSGQGYNSPLHF
15	TRBV4-1	-	TRBJ2-3	CASSQVGAGTDTQYF
13	TRBV10-3	-	TRBJ2-3	CAIGGWGTDTQYF
16	TRBV7-2	-	TRBJ1-6	CASRMAGTTYNSPLHF
17	TRBV3-1	-	TRBJ2-7	CASSQEGRGFISYEQYF
16	TRBV7-2	-	TRBJ2-7	CASSSGPLGASYEQYF
14	TRBV20-1	TRBD1	TRBJ1-3	CSARDQEGGHTIYF
13	TRBV6-5	-	TRBJ2-2	CASTHPLTGELFF
15	TRBV15	TRBD1	TRBJ2-7	CATSRGQPGDYEQYF
14	TRBV3-1	-	TRBJ1-1	CASSHGQQNTEAFF
15	TRBV5-1	-	TRBJ1-1	CASSSGWGVDTEAFF
14	TRBV20-1	-	TRBJ1-2	CSASGGAEGYGYTF
14	TRBV12-3/TRBV12-4	TRBD1	TRBJ1-6	CASIPNGQESPLHF
15	TRBV11-2	TRBD2	TRBJ2-5	CASTPWAGGQETQYF
15	TRBV6-2/TRBV6-3	TRBD1	TRBJ2-5	CASSPGTAYQETQYF
17	TRBV4-3	TRBD1	TRBJ2-2	CASSQEGQGSGTGELFF
14	TRBV5-1	-	TRBJ2-2	CASSFQQGSGELFF
18	TRBV10-3	-	TRBJ2-3	CAISDPPPRDTYTDTQYF
16	TRBV20-1	-	TRBJ2-7	CSASLDFTSLSYEQYF
15	TRBV5-5	-	TRBJ1-6	CASSSSGHPISPLHF
17	TRBV7-8	TRBD1	TRBJ1-1	CASSLNVGQGVRTEAFF
16	TRBV6-2/TRBV6-3	-	TRBJ1-5	CASSRPGTAVNQPQHF
15	TRBV6-2/TRBV6-3	TRBD1	TRBJ1-6	CASTAGQRNNSPLHF
14	TRBV20-1	-	TRBJ2-5	CSVPARTLQETQYF
19	TRBV6-2/TRBV6-3	-	TRBJ1-5	CASSYQADSQGWSNQPQHF
12	TRBV20-1	-	TRBJ2-1	CSARDFPHEQFF
16	TRBV7-6	-	TRBJ2-5	CASSQTTGRGQETQYF
15	TRBV6-5	-	TRBJ1-1	CASSSPHSQGTEAFF
16	TRBV4-1	TRBD2	TRBJ2-1	CASSQLRGLGYLEQFF
15	TRBV20-1	TRBD1	TRBJ2-2	CSSRTGGGNTGELFF
14	TRBV4-2	-	TRBJ2-5	CASSQGYRVETQYF
16	TRBV4-3	-	TRBJ1-1	CASRLEGGAVNTEAFF
13	TRBV20-1	-	TRBJ1-5	CSAPRLSNQPQHF
13	TRBV4-3	-	TRBJ1-2	CASSQDRGRGYTF
14	TRBV5-1	-	TRBJ1-6	CASSLGGELSPLHF
12	TRBV6-2/TRBV6-3	TRBD1	TRBJ1-2	CASYRGVYGYTF
14	TRBV5-1	TRBD1	TRBJ2-7	CASSYGTGGGEQYF
12	TRBV5-1	-	TRBJ2-7	CASSPRGVEQYF
13	TRBV7-8	TRBD1	TRBJ1-2	CASSLDRGPGYTF
14	TRBV6-2/TRBV6-3	TRBD2	TRBJ2-3	CASRTSGGRDTQYF
13	TRBV19	TRBD1	TRBJ2-7	CASSIRGQAEQYF
17	TRBV7-2	-	TRBJ1-2	CASSLARGRARNYGYTF
12	TRBV12-3/TRBV12-4	-	TRBJ2-7	CASSFRRYEQYF
17	TRBV4-1	-	TRBJ2-4	CASSQDLGPRGGNIQYF
13	TRBV20-1	-	TRBJ1-4	CSAPDRVNEKLFF
14	TRBV12-5	-	TRBJ2-5	CASGDPQGQETQYF